This entry describes one T cell receptor (beta chain). Its antigen is undetermined. The source of the sample is a study of OX40 agonist ivuxolimab in advanced cancers. In the study overall: Patients receiving dose escalation had hepatocellular carcinoma, melanoma, renal cell or head and neck cancer. Of mixed ages from roughly 23 to 85 and averaging about 56 years, the group was more than 65% male. General study points: Also present in some nonresponders was a low level of normalized T-cell clonal expansion. At 0.1 to 3.0 mg/kg and by week 6, CD4+ and CD8+ T cells in the blood had expanded clonally.

The CDR3 covers 15 residues. Per the germline V gene, CDR1 is SNHLY and CDR2 is FYNNEI. V was pared by 5 bases and J by 8 bases, with 19 bases between. Clones were sequenced by immunoSEQ multiplex PCR, and TCRdb holds only the in-frame ones, with some missing. The table has 65,000 to 90,000 clones, 80% to 95% seen once; the top ten hold approximately 0.5%. The material sequenced was CD4+ or CD8+ T cells sorted from blood, taken in a trial of the OX40 agonist ivuxolimab. The receptor was isolated from an adult with an advanced solid tumor such as melanoma, head and neck, liver or kidney cancer. The rearrangement joins TRBV2 to TRBJ2-1, with D possibly being TRBD1 (6 bases). The CDR3 spells CASSRGHGEWDEQFF. In DNA, the CDR3 is TGTGCCAGCAGTAGGGGACATGGAGAGTGGGATGAGCAGTTCTTC. Complete variable domain (other parts from reference TRBV2 and TRBJ2-1): EPEVTQTPSHQVTQMGQEVILRCVPISNHLYFYWYRQILGQKVEFLVSFYNNEISEKSEIFDDQFSVERPDGSNFTLKIRSTKLEDSAMYFCASSRGHGEWDEQFFGPGTRLTVL.